This T cell receptor (beta chain) was retrieved from a study of PD-1 blockade in mismatch repair-deficient tumors. Looking at the study overall: All were previously treated, progressing patients with eleven to twelve mismatch repair-deficient cancer types. Study findings and constraints: Rapid post-treatment expansion, then contraction, generally preceding radiologic response, marked tumor-resident clones.

The germline V gene has CDR1 SNHLY and CDR2 FYNNEI. V was cut by 2 bases and J by 3 bases, with 13 bases left in between. The CDR3 is 15 amino acids. On this clone itself: Its target is unknown.

Measured with immunoSEQ multiplex PCR; TCRdb has only the in-frame clones, and not every one. The sample has about 68,000 clones; approximately 78% are singletons. PCR or immunohistochemistry showed mismatch repair deficiency in every enrolled patient. A few pembrolizumab responders had their TCRs sequenced. This rearrangement joins TRBV2 to TRBJ1-1; D is unresolved. This sequence originates from an adult with mismatch repair-deficient cancer. The sample in question was peripheral blood, obtained 2 weeks after starting pembrolizumab. The CDR3 here is CASSEQLGGDTEAFF. In DNA form, the CDR3 reads TGTGCCAGCAGTGAACAGCTGGGTGGGGACACTGAAGCTTTCTTT.